This record covers a single T cell receptor beta chain. Its cognate antigen is unknown. CD4+ T cells specific for antigen were expanded with viral peptide pools by the ViraFEST assay before sequencing. Once cultured for under 11 days, the cells underwent separation to obtain CD4+ T cells. Participants got two doses of BNT162b2 or mRNA-1273 vaccine. Nobody among the vaccine recipients had prior SARS-CoV-2 infection (nucleocapsid antibodies were negative). On days 3 and 7, fresh IL-2 medium replaced half the medium. These data originate in a study of vaccination effects on CD4 cells after COVID-19. In germline, CDR1 is LNHNV, CDR2 YYDKDF (reference sequence). Trimming shortened V by 5 bases and J by 4 bases, and 23 bases separated the two germline ends. There are 17 residues in the CDR3. The protocol was immunoSEQ multiplex PCR, while the TCRdb copy is restricted to in-frame clones and leaves out a portion. The data show about 35,000 clones, about four fifths seen once.

Sample: CD4+ T cells from PBMCs cultured with HCoV-NL63 spike peptides, taken after COVID-19 vaccination. The rearrangement links TRBV15 to TRBJ1-2, with D possibly TRBD1 on 6 matching bases. The TCR originated in a human donor who received a COVID-19 vaccine. Some clones in this sample may be carry-over from other donors' samples. CDR3 in amino acids: CATSGPSFGRGIYGYTF. The CDR3 DNA sequence: TGTGCCACCAGCGGCCCCAGTTTTGGCAGGGGTATCTATGGCTACACCTTC.